These T cell receptor beta chains were read from a single sample in a study of long-term antiretroviral therapy in people with HIV. Libraries were prepared by immunoSEQ multiplex PCR; TCRdb keeps only in-frame clonotypes and omits some of them. The sample shows over 40,000 clones, 94% of them seen only once. Sequenced material: unsorted PBMCs, taken approximately 9.1 years after starting antiretroviral therapy. The origin of the receptors is a young man with HIV. Both conserved end residues are part of each CDR3. Each record gives: V gene, D gene, J gene, clone size, CDR3 protein, CDR3 DNA. The D gene is left open where the match is weak. Clone size is shown for a subset of rows, as once, few, many or a class of expanded clone.

V gene: TRBV5-1; D gene: NA; J gene: TRBJ2-3; clone size: NA; CDR3 protein: CASSWQGLTDTQYF; CDR3 DNA: TGCGCCAGCAGCTGGCAGGGGCTCACAGATACGCAGTATTTT
V gene: TRBV6-4; D gene: TRBD1; J gene: TRBJ2-1; clone size: NA; CDR3 protein: CASSDGTGGNEQFF; CDR3 DNA: TGTGCCAGCAGTGACGGGACAGGGGGCAATGAGCAGTTCTTC
V gene: TRBV11-2; D gene: NA; J gene: TRBJ1-2; clone size: NA; CDR3 protein: CASSFRTDPIDGYTF; CDR3 DNA: TGTGCCAGCAGCTTTCGGACGGACCCCATTGATGGCTACACCTTC
V gene: TRBV7-2; D gene: NA; J gene: TRBJ1-5; clone size: NA; CDR3 protein: CASSLLRSQPQHF; CDR3 DNA: TGTGCCAGCAGCTTGCTACGGAGTCAGCCCCAGCATTTT
V gene: TRBV15; D gene: NA; J gene: TRBJ2-7; clone size: once; CDR3 protein: CATSREAGLYEQYF; CDR3 DNA: TGTGCCACCAGCAGAGAAGCAGGGCTCTACGAGCAGTACTTC
V gene: TRBV6-9; D gene: TRBD1; J gene: TRBJ2-7; clone size: NA; CDR3 protein: CASLVRDSSYEQYF; CDR3 DNA: TGTGCCAGCCTCGTACGGGACAGTTCCTACGAGCAGTACTTC
V gene: TRBV6-5; D gene: NA; J gene: TRBJ2-3; clone size: NA; CDR3 protein: CASSDGGQDTQYF; CDR3 DNA: TGTGCCAGCAGTGATGGGGGCCAAGATACGCAGTATTTT
V gene: TRBV15; D gene: NA; J gene: TRBJ1-1; clone size: once; CDR3 protein: CATSRDQGGDAFF; CDR3 DNA: TGTGCCACCAGCAGAGATCAGGGAGGGGATGCTTTCTTT
V gene: TRBV5-1; D gene: NA; J gene: TRBJ1-1; clone size: NA; CDR3 protein: CASSLLSRGNTEAFF; CDR3 DNA: TGCGCCAGCAGCCTCCTTTCCAGAGGAAACACTGAAGCTTTCTTT
V gene: TRBV7-3; D gene: NA; J gene: TRBJ2-6; clone size: NA; CDR3 protein: CASSFRSGANVLTF; CDR3 DNA: TGTGCCAGCAGCTTTCGCTCTGGGGCCAACGTCCTGACTTTC
V gene: TRBV7-9; D gene: TRBD2; J gene: TRBJ2-5; clone size: NA; CDR3 protein: CATRTSGEGETQYF; CDR3 DNA: TGTGCCACCAGGACTAGCGGGGAAGGAGAGACCCAGTACTTC
V gene: TRBV27; D gene: NA; J gene: TRBJ1-2; clone size: NA; CDR3 protein: CASSLLGGIGYTF; CDR3 DNA: TGTGCCAGCAGTTTATTGGGGGGAATCGGCTACACCTTC
V gene: TRBV28; D gene: NA; J gene: TRBJ1-2; clone size: NA; CDR3 protein: CASSKQGADYGYTF; CDR3 DNA: TGTGCCAGCAGCAAACAGGGAGCGGACTATGGCTACACCTTC
V gene: TRBV5-6; D gene: NA; J gene: TRBJ2-1; clone size: NA; CDR3 protein: CASSLFQGLNYNEQFF; CDR3 DNA: TGTGCCAGCAGCTTGTTTCAGGGCCTAAACTACAATGAGCAGTTCTTC
V gene: TRBV2; D gene: NA; J gene: TRBJ2-5; clone size: NA; CDR3 protein: CATRDWGEETQYF; CDR3 DNA: TGTGCCACACGGGACTGGGGAGAAGAGACCCAGTACTTC
V gene: TRBV5-4; D gene: NA; J gene: TRBJ2-2; clone size: NA; CDR3 protein: CASSRAFVGEAGELFF; CDR3 DNA: TGTGCCAGCAGCCGGGCTTTTGTGGGGGAAGCCGGGGAGCTGTTTTTT
V gene: TRBV4-1; D gene: TRBD2; J gene: TRBJ2-3; clone size: NA; CDR3 protein: CASSPPNHIAGRGDTQYF; CDR3 DNA: TGCGCCAGCAGCCCCCCTAACCATATAGCGGGGCGAGGAGATACGCAGTATTTT
V gene: TRBV7-2; D gene: TRBD2; J gene: TRBJ2-5; clone size: NA; CDR3 protein: CASSLAGLAAETQYF; CDR3 DNA: TGTGCCAGCAGCTTAGCCGGACTAGCAGCAGAGACCCAGTACTTC
V gene: TRBV28; D gene: NA; J gene: TRBJ1-3; clone size: few; CDR3 protein: CASSAPAGTSGNTIYF; CDR3 DNA: TGTGCCAGCAGTGCTCCGGCGGGGACATCAGGAAACACCATATATTTT
V gene: TRBV11-2; D gene: TRBD2; J gene: TRBJ2-5; clone size: NA; CDR3 protein: CASSLESGGTAAQYF; CDR3 DNA: TGTGCCAGCAGCTTAGAAAGCGGGGGGACTGCGGCCCAGTACTTC
V gene: TRBV27; D gene: NA; J gene: TRBJ2-1; clone size: NA; CDR3 protein: CASSLFWGLSNEQFF; CDR3 DNA: TGTGCCAGCAGTTTATTTTGGGGGCTTAGCAATGAGCAGTTCTTC
V gene: TRBV19; D gene: TRBD1; J gene: TRBJ1-1; clone size: NA; CDR3 protein: CASSIGTAYTEAFF; CDR3 DNA: TGTGCCAGTAGTATCGGGACAGCCTACACTGAAGCTTTCTTT
V gene: TRBV7-8; D gene: TRBD1; J gene: TRBJ1-1; clone size: once; CDR3 protein: CASSLTDRGNTEAFF; CDR3 DNA: TGTGCCAGCAGCTTAACCGACAGGGGGAACACTGAAGCTTTCTTT
V gene: TRBV4-1; D gene: NA; J gene: TRBJ1-5; clone size: NA; CDR3 protein: CASSQEYGTSNQPQHF; CDR3 DNA: TGCGCCAGCAGCCAAGAGTATGGGACTAGCAATCAGCCCCAGCATTTT
V gene: TRBV7-9; D gene: TRBD1; J gene: TRBJ1-1; clone size: NA; CDR3 protein: CASSLQGVDTEAFF; CDR3 DNA: TGTGCCAGCAGCTTACAGGGGGTAGACACTGAAGCTTTCTTT
V gene: TRBV9; D gene: NA; J gene: TRBJ2-1; clone size: NA; CDR3 protein: CASSPGGFWDEQFF; CDR3 DNA: TGTGCCAGCAGCCCCGGGGGTTTTTGGGATGAGCAGTTCTTC
V gene: TRBV5-6; D gene: TRBD1; J gene: TRBJ2-2; clone size: NA; CDR3 protein: CASSLPGGRDTGELFF; CDR3 DNA: TGTGCCAGCAGCTTACCAGGGGGCCGCGACACCGGGGAGCTGTTTTTT
V gene: TRBV6-5; D gene: NA; J gene: TRBJ2-2; clone size: NA; CDR3 protein: CASSYNRGAGELFF; CDR3 DNA: TGTGCCAGCAGTTACAATCGTGGGGCCGGGGAGCTGTTTTTT
V gene: TRBV6-1; D gene: TRBD1; J gene: TRBJ1-6; clone size: few; CDR3 protein: CASSEYGTGLNSPLHF; CDR3 DNA: TGTGCCAGCAGTGAATATGGGACAGGGCTAAATTCACCCCTCCACTTT
V gene: TRBV19; D gene: NA; J gene: TRBJ2-6; clone size: NA; CDR3 protein: CASTARTQLNVLTF; CDR3 DNA: TGTGCCAGTACGGCTCGGACCCAACTCAACGTCCTGACTTTC
V gene: TRBV28; D gene: NA; J gene: TRBJ2-2; clone size: NA; CDR3 protein: CASSTRLGGPGELFF; CDR3 DNA: TGTGCCAGCAGTACCCGGCTTGGAGGACCCGGGGAGCTGTTTTTT
V gene: TRBV2; D gene: NA; J gene: TRBJ1-3; clone size: NA; CDR3 protein: CASSEAGGSGNTIYF; CDR3 DNA: TGTGCCAGCAGTGAAGCGGGGGGCTCTGGAAACACCATATATTTT
V gene: TRBV10-3; D gene: TRBD1; J gene: TRBJ1-5; clone size: NA; CDR3 protein: CAIHPTGGSNQPQHF; CDR3 DNA: TGTGCCATCCACCCTACAGGGGGTAGCAATCAGCCCCAGCATTTT
V gene: TRBV2; D gene: NA; J gene: TRBJ2-1; clone size: NA; CDR3 protein: CASSTENNEQFF; CDR3 DNA: TGTGCCAGCAGTACGGAGAATAATGAGCAGTTCTTC
V gene: TRBV4-1; D gene: NA; J gene: TRBJ1-1; clone size: NA; CDR3 protein: CASSLGPDTEAFF; CDR3 DNA: TGCGCCAGCAGCCTCGGGCCGGACACTGAAGCTTTCTTT
V gene: TRBV18; D gene: NA; J gene: TRBJ1-1; clone size: NA; CDR3 protein: CASSLQANTEAFF; CDR3 DNA: TGTGCCAGCTCACTACAGGCGAACACTGAAGCTTTCTTT
V gene: TRBV7-9; D gene: TRBD1; J gene: TRBJ2-1; clone size: NA; CDR3 protein: CASSHRDREGNEQFF; CDR3 DNA: TGTGCCAGCAGCCACCGGGACAGGGAGGGCAATGAGCAGTTCTTC
V gene: TRBV7-2; D gene: NA; J gene: TRBJ1-1; clone size: once; CDR3 protein: CASSPGHQNTEAFF; CDR3 DNA: TGTGCCAGCAGCCCGGGACACCAGAACACTGAAGCTTTCTTT
V gene: TRBV11-2; D gene: NA; J gene: TRBJ1-5; clone size: NA; CDR3 protein: CASSLRPKYSNQPQHF; CDR3 DNA: TGTGCCAGCAGCCTACGGCCAAAATATAGCAATCAGCCCCAGCATTTT
V gene: TRBV2; D gene: NA; J gene: TRBJ2-1; clone size: NA; CDR3 protein: CASSVASYNEQFF; CDR3 DNA: TGTGCCAGCAGTGTGGCCAGCTACAATGAGCAGTTCTTC
V gene: TRBV27; D gene: NA; J gene: TRBJ2-3; clone size: NA; CDR3 protein: CASWRGAPADTQYF; CDR3 DNA: TGTGCCAGCTGGAGGGGGGCGCCCGCAGATACGCAGTATTTT
V gene: TRBV5-1; D gene: TRBD2; J gene: TRBJ2-1; clone size: NA; CDR3 protein: CASSLVLRGASYNEQFF; CDR3 DNA: TGCGCCAGCAGCTTGGTCCTGCGGGGGGCCTCCTACAATGAGCAGTTCTTC
V gene: TRBV5-1; D gene: NA; J gene: TRBJ1-4; clone size: NA; CDR3 protein: CASSLAALTGPSINEKLFF; CDR3 DNA: TGCGCCAGCAGCTTGGCCGCCCTGACAGGCCCCTCAATTAATGAAAAACTGTTTTTT
V gene: TRBV18; D gene: NA; J gene: TRBJ2-7; clone size: NA; CDR3 protein: CASSPPYSYEQYF; CDR3 DNA: TGTGCCAGCTCACCCCCGTACTCCTACGAGCAGTACTTC
V gene: TRBV6-5; D gene: NA; J gene: TRBJ2-3; clone size: once; CDR3 protein: CASWSRGTDTQYF; CDR3 DNA: TGTGCCAGCTGGTCGCGGGGTACAGATACGCAGTATTTT
V gene: TRBV6-1; D gene: NA; J gene: TRBJ2-4; clone size: NA; CDR3 protein: CASSEQLLAKNIQYF; CDR3 DNA: TGTGCCAGCAGTGAACAGTTACTAGCCAAAAACATTCAGTACTTC